The TCR beta chain under discussion was sequenced for a study of OX40 agonist ivuxolimab in advanced cancers. Study background: Three partial responders included one hepatocellular carcinoma patient and two cutaneous melanoma patients.

Sequencing used immunoSEQ multiplex PCR; TCRdb keeps in-frame clones, though not all of them. This sample yields approximately 61,000 clones, of which roughly 80% are seen a single time; roughly 1.2% belongs to the top ten. The CDR3 runs 14 residues. V dropped 3 bases and J dropped 0 bases, with 9 bases sitting between them. Per germline, CDR1 GTSNPN and CDR2 SVGIG (reference sequence). This clone was picked up one time. The genes are TRBV30 and TRBJ1-3, with a possible D match to TRBD1 (6 bases). The clonotype originates from an adult with an advanced solid tumor such as melanoma, head and neck, liver or kidney cancer. This sample comprised CD4+ or CD8+ T cells sorted from blood, obtained in a trial of the OX40 agonist ivuxolimab. In DNA, the CDR3 is TGTGCCTGGAGCACAGGGACCTCTGGAAACACCATATATTTT. This sequence encodes CAWSTGTSGNTIYF.